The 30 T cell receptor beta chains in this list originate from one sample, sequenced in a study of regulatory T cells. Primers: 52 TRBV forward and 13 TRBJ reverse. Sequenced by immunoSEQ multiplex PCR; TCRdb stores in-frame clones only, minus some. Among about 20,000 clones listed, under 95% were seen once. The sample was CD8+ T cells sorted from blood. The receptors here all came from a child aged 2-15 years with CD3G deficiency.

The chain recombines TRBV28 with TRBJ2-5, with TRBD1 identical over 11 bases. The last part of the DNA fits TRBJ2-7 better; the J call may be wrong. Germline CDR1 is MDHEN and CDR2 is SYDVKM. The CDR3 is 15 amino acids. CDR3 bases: TGTGCCAGCAGCGGGACCGGGACAGGGGGCTACGAGCAGTACTTC. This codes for CASSGTGTGGYEQYF.

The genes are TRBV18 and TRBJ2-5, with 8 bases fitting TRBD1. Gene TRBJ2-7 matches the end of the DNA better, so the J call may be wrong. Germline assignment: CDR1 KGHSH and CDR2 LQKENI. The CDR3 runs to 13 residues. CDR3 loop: CASSPGTGYEQYF. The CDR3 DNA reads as TGTGCCAGCTCACCCGGGACAGGCTACGAGCAGTACTTC.

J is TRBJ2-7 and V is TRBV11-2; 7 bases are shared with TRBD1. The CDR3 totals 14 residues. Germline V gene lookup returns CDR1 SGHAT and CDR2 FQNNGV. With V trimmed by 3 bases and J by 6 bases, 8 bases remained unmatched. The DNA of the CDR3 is TGTGCCAGCAGCTTCTATTTAGGGGGCCGCGAGCAGTACTTC. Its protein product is CASSFYLGGREQYF. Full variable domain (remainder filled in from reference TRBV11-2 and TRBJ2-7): EAGVAQSPRYKIIEKRQSVAFWCNPISGHATLYWYQQILGQGPKLLIQFQNNGVVDDSQLPKDRFSAERLKGVDSTLKIQPAKLEDSAVYLCASSFYLGGREQYFGPGTRLTVT.

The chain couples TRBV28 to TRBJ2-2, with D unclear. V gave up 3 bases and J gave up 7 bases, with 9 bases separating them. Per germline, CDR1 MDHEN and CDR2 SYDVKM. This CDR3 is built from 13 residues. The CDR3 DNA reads TGTGCCAGCAGTTTTCGTCCGAACGGGGAGCTGTTTTTT. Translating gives CASSFRPNGELFF.

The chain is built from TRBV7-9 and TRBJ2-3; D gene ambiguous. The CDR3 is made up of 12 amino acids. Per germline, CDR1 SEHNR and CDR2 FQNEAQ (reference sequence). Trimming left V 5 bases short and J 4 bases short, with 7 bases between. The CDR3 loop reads CASSAGADTQYF. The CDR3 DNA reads TGTGCCAGCAGCGCCGGAGCAGATACGCAGTATTTT.

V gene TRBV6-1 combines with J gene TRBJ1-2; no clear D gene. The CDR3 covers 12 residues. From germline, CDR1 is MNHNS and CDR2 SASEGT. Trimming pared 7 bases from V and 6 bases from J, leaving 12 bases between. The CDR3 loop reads CASIGLEHGYTF. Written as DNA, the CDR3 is TGTGCCAGCATCGGGCTAGAGCATGGCTACACCTTC.

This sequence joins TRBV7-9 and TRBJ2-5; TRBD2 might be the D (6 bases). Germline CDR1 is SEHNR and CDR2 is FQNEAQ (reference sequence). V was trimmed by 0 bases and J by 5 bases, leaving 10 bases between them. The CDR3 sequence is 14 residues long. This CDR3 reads CASSLAGGGETQYF. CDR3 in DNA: TGTGCCAGCAGCTTAGCGGGAGGAGGGGAGACCCAGTACTTC.

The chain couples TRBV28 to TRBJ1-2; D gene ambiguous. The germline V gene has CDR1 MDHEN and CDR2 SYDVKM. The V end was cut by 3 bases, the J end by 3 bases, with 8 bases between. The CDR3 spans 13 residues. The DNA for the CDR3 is TGTGCCAGCAGTTTCCCCGGGGACTATGGCTACACCTTC. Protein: CASSFPGDYGYTF.

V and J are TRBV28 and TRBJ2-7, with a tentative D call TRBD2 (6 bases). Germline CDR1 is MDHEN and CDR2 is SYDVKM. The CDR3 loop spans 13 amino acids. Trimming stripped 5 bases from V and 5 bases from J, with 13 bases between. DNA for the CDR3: TGTGCCAGCAGTCCTATGGGACTCGACGAGCAGTACTTC. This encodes CASSPMGLDEQYF.

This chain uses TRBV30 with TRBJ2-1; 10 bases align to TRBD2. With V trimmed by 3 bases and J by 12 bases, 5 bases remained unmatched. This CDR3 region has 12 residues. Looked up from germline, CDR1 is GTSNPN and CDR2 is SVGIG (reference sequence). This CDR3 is CAWSRLAGPQFF. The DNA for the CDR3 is TGTGCCTGGAGCAGACTAGCGGGTCCGCAGTTCTTC.

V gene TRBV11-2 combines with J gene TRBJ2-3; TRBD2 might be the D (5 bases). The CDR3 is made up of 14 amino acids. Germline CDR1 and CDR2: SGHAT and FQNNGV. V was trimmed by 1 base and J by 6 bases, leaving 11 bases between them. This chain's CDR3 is CASSLAGRLDTQYF. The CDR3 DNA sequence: TGTGCCAGCAGCTTAGCGGGAAGGCTTGATACGCAGTATTTT.

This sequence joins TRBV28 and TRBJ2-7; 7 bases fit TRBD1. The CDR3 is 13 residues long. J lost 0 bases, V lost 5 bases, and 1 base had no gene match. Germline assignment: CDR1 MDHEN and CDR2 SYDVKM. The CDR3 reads CASSRQGSYEQYF. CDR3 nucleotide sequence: TGTGCCAGCAGTCGACAGGGCTCCTACGAGCAGTACTTC.

CDR3 amino acids: CASSQGTGYEQYF. Written as DNA, the CDR3 is TGCGCCAGCAGCCAAGGCACAGGCTACGAGCAGTACTTC. The V call is TRBV4-1, the J call TRBJ2-7; D possibly corresponds to TRBD1 (5 bases). CDR1 MGHRA and CDR2 YSYEKL come from the germline V gene. Trimming removed 1 base at V and 3 bases at J, with 7 bases between. The CDR3 length is 13 residues.

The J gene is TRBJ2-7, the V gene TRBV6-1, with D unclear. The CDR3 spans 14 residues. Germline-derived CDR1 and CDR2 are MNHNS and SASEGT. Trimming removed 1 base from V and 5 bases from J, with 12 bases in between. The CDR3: CASSEGWGFHEQYF. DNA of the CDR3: TGTGCCAGCAGTGAAGGCTGGGGTTTCCACGAGCAGTACTTC.

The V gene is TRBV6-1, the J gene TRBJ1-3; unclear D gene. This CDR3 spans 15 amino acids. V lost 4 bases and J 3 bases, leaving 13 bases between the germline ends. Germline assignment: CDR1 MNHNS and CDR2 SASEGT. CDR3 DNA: TGTGCCAGCAGTGCCCCACACGGGCTTGGAAACACCATATATTTT. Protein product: CASSAPHGLGNTIYF.

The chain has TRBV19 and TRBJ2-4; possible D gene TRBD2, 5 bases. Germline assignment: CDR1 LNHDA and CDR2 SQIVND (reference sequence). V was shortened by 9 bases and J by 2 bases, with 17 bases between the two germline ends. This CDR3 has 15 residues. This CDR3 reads CASSRREETKNIQYF. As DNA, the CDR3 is TGTGCCAGCTCGCGACGGGAAGAAACCAAAAACATTCAGTACTTC.

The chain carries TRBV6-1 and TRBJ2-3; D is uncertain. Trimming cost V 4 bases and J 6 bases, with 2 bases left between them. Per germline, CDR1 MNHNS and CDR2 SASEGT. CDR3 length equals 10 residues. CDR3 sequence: CASSADTQYF. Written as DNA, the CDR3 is TGTGCCAGCAGTGCGGATACGCAGTATTTT.

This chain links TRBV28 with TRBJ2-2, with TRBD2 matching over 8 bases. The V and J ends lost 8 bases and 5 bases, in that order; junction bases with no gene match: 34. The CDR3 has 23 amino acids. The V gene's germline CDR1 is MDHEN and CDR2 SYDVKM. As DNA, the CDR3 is TGTGCCAGCCAGGCTAAATTCCCAGGACGGGCGGGGGGCGTCGGAGGTTGGACCGGGGAGCTGTTTTTT. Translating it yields CASQAKFPGRAGGVGGWTGELFF.

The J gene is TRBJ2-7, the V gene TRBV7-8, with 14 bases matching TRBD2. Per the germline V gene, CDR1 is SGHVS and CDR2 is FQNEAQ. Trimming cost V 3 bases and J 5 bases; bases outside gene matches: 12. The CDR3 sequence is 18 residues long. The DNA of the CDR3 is TGTGCCAGCAGCTTCTCCGGGGGACTAGCGGGAGTATTCCACGAGCAGTACTTC. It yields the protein CASSFSGGLAGVFHEQYF.

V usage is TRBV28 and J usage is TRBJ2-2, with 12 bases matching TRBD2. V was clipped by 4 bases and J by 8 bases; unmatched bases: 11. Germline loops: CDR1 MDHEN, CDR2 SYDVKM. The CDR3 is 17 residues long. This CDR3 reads CASSSTLAGGPLGELFF. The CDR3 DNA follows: TGTGCCAGCAGTTCCACCCTAGCGGGAGGGCCTCTAGGGGAGCTGTTTTTT.

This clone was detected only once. CDR3 residues: CASSPATGVRDYGYEQYF. In DNA form, the CDR3 reads TGTGCCAGCAGTCCTGCTACAGGGGTCCGGGACTACGGATACGAGCAGTACTTC. V gene TRBV28 combines with J gene TRBJ2-7; either TRBD1 or TRBD2 may supply D (7 bases each). The V end was cut by 5 bases, the J end by 4 bases, with 27 bases between. From germline, CDR1 is MDHEN and CDR2 SYDVKM. This CDR3 spans 18 amino acids.

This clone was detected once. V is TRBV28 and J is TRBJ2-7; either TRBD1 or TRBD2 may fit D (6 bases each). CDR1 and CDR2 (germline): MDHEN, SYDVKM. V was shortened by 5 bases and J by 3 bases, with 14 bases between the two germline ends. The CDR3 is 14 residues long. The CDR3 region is CASSLVGGNYEQYF. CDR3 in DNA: TGTGCCAGCAGTCTGGTGGGGGGCAACTACGAGCAGTACTTC.

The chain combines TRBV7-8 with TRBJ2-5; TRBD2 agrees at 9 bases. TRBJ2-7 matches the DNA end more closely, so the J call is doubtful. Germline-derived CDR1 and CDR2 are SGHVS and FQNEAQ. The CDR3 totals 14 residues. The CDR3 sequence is CASSPGLAVYEQYF. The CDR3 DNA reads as TGTGCCAGCAGCCCGGGACTAGCCGTCTACGAGCAGTACTTC.

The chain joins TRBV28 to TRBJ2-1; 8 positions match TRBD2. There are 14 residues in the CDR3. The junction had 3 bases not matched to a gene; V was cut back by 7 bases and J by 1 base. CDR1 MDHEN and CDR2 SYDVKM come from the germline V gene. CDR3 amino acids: CASKLAESYNEQFF. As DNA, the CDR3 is TGTGCCAGCAAACTAGCGGAGTCCTACAATGAGCAGTTCTTC.

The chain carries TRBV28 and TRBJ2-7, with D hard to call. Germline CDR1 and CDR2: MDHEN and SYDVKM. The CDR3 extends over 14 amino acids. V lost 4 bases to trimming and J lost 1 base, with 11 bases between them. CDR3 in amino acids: CASSSFLGSYEQYF. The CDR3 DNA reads TGTGCCAGCAGTTCATTCCTGGGTTCCTACGAGCAGTACTTC.

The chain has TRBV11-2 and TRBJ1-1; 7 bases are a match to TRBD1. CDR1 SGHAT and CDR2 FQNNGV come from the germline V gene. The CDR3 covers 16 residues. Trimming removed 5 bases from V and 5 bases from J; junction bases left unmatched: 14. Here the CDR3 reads CASSPWHSGGGTEAFF. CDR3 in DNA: TGTGCCAGCAGCCCTTGGCATTCAGGGGGTGGTACTGAAGCTTTCTTT. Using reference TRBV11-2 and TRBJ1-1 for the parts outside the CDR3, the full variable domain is EAGVAQSPRYKIIEKRQSVAFWCNPISGHATLYWYQQILGQGPKLLIQFQNNGVVDDSQLPKDRFSAERLKGVDSTLKIQPAKLEDSAVYLCASSPWHSGGGTEAFFGQGTRLTVV.

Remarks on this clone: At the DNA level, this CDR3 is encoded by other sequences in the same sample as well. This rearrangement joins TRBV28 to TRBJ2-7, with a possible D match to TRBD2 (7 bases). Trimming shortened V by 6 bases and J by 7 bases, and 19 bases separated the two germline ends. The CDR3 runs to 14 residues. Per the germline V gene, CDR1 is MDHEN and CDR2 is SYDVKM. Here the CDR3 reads CASSARGGAGEQYF. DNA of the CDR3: TGTGCCAGCAGCGCGCGAGGGGGGGCGGGAGAGCAGTACTTC.

This CDR3 is CASSLEPWTGRSGYTF. The CDR3 bases are TGTGCCAGCAGTTTAGAGCCGTGGACAGGGAGGAGTGGCTACACCTTC. The chain has TRBV28 and TRBJ1-2; the match to TRBD1 covers 8 bases. The junction had 12 bases not matched to a gene; V was cut back by 2 bases and J by 7 bases. CDR3 length: 16 residues. CDR1 and CDR2 from the germline V gene are MDHEN and SYDVKM.

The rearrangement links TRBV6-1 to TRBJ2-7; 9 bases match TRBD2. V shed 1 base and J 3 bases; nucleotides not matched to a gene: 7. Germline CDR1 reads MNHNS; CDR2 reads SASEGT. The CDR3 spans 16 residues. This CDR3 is CASSEGLLAGRYEQYF. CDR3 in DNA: TGTGCCAGCAGTGAAGGGTTGCTAGCGGGGCGCTACGAGCAGTACTTC.

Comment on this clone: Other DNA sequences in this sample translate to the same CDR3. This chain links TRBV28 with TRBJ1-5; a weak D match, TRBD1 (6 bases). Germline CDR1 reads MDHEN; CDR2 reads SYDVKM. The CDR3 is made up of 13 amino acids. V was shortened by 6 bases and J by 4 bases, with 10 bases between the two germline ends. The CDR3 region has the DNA TGTGCCAGCAGCCCGGACAGAAATCAGCCCCAGCATTTT. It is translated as CASSPDRNQPQHF.